This T cell receptor beta chain was recovered during a study of response to subunit inactivated influenza vaccine. TCRdb used MiXCR to reprocess the RT-PCR reads, holding one entry per CDR3 protein. The data hold 500,000 to 600,000 distinct CDR3 sequences, with roughly 12% observed a single time. Study findings and constraints: Every seasonal influenza vaccination brings in few new T cells, the authors suggested.

The ends were cut back, 7 bases at V and 5 bases at J, with 17 bases in the middle. The CDR3 is made up of 14 amino acids. Germline values: CDR1 SEHNR, CDR2 FQNEAQ (reference sequence). With regard to this clonotype: Antigen specificity is unknown.

The input for sequencing was PBMCs from blood, taken on the day of vaccination. This sequence originates from a man aged 45-65 years who received an inactivated influenza vaccine. This chain joins TRBV7-9 and TRBJ2-5, with D possibly matching TRBD2 (6 bases). CDR3 region: CASTILHGGETQYF. CDR3 coding DNA: TGTGCCAGCACTATCTTGCACGGAGGGGAGACCCAGTACTTC.